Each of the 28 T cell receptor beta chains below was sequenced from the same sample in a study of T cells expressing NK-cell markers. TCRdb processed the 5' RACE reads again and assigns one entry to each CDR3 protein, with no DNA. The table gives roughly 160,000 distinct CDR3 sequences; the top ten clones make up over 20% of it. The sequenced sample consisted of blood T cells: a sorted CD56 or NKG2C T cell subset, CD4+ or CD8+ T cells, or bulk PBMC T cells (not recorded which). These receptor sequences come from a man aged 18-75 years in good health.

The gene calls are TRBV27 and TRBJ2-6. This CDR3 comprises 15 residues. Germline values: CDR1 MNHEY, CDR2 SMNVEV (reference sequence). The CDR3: CASSLSPAGANVLTF. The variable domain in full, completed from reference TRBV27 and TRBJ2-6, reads EAQVTQNPRYLITVTGKKLTVTCSQNMNHEYMSWYRQDPGLGLRQIYYSMNVEVTDKGDVPEGYKVSRKEKRNFPLILESPSPNQTSLYFCASSLSPAGANVLTFGAGSRLTVL.

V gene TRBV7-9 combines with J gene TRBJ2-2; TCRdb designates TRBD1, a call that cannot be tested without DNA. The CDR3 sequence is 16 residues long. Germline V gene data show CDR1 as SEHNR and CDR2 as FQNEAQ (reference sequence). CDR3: CASSPIGGPNTGELFF.

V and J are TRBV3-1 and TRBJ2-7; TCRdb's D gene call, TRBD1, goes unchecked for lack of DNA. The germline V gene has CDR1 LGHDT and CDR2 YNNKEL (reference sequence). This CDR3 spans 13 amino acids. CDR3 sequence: CASAHGILYEQYF.

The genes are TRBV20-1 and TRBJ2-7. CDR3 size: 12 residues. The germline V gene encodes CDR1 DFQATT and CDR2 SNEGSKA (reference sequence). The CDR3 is CSARNRRYEQYF.

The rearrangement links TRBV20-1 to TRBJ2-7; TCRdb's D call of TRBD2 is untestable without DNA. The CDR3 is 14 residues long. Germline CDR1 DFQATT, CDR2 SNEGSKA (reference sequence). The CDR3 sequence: CSATLAGAWYEQYF.

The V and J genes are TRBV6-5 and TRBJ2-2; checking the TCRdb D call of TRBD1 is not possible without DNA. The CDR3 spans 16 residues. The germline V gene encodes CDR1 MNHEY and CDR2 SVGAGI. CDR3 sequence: CASSYLGTGFGGELFF.

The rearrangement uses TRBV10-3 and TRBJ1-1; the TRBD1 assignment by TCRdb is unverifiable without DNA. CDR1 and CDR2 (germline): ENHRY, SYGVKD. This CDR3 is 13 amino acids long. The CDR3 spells CAVTGTGNTEAFF.

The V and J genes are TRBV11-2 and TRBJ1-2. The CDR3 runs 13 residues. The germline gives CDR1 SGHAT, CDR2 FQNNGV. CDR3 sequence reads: CASSLGTERGYTF.

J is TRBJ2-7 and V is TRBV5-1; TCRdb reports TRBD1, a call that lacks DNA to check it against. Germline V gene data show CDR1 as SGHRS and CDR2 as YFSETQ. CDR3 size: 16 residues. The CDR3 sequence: CASSRRRDSSLWEQYF.

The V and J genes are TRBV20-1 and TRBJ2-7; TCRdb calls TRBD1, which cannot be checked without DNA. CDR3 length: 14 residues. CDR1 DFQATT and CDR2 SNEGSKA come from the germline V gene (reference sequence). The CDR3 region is CSACDRGPVYEQYF.

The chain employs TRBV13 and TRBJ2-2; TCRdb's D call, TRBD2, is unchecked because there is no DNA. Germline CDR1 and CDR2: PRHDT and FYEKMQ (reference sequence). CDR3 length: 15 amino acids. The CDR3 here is CASSPPGLANGELFF.

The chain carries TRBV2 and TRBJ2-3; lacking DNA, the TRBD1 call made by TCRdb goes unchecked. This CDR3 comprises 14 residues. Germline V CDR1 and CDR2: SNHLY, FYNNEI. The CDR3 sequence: CASSPRRSTDTQYF.

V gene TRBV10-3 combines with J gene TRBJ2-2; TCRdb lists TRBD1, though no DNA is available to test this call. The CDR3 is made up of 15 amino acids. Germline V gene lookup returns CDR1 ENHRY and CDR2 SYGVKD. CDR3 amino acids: CAISESGQHTGELFF.

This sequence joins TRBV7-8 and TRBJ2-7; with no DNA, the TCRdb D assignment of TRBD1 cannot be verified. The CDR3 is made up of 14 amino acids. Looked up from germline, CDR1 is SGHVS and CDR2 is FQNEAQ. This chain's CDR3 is CASSGGTAGDEQYF.

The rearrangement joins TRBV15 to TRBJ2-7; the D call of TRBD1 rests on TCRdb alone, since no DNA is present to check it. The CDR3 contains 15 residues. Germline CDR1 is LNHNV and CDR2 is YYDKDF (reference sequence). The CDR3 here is CATSGPGQGAGEQYF.

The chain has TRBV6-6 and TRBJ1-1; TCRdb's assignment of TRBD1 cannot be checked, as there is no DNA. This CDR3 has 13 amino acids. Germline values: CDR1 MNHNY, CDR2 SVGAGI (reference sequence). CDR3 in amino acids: CASVTGGNTEAFF.

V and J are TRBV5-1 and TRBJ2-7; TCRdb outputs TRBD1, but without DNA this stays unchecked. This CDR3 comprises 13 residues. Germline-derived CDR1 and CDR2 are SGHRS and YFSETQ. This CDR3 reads CASRPGQYDEQYF.

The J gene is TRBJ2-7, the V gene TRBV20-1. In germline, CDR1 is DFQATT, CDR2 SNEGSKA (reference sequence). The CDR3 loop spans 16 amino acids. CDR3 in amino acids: CSARDPERVVGYEQYF.

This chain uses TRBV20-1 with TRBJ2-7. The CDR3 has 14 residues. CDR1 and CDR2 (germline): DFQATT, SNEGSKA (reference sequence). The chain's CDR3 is CSASLGVGGYEQYF.

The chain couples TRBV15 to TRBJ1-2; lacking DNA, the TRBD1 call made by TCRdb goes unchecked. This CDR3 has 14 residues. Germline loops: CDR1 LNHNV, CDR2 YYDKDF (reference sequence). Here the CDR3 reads CATSRPDSYYGYTF.

The CDR3 loop reads CASSLRTGGTTDTQYF. This chain uses TRBV7-6 with TRBJ2-3; as DNA is missing, the TRBD1 call by TCRdb cannot be tested. The CDR3 sequence is 16 residues long. Germline V CDR1 and CDR2: SGHVS, FNYEAQ. The whole variable domain, remainder taken from reference TRBV7-6 and TRBJ2-3, is GAGVSQSPRYKVTKRGQDVALRCDPISGHVSLYWYRQALGQGPEFLTYFNYEAQQDKSGLPNDRFSAERPEGSISTLTIQRTEQRDSAMYRCASSLRTGGTTDTQYFGPGTRLTVL.

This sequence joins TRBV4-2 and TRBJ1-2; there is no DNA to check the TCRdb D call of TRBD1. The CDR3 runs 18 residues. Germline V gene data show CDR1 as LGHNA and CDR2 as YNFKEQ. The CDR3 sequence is CASSQDTGTGGLLNGYTF.

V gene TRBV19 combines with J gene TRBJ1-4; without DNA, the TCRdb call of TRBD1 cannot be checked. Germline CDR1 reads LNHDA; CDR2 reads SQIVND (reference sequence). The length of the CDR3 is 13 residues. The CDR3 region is CASAQGLVKNCFF.

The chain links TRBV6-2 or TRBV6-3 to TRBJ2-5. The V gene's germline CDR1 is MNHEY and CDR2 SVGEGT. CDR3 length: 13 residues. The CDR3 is CASSQNAVETQYF.

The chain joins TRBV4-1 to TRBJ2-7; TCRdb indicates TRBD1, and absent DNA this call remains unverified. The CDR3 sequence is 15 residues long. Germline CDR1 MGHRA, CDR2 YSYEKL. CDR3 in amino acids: CASSARVMSSYEQYF.

The CDR3: CASSLGAWDVENTEAFF. The chain has TRBV7-8 and TRBJ1-1. Germline CDR1 and CDR2: SGHVS and FQNEAQ. The CDR3 runs 17 residues. Complete variable domain (other parts from reference TRBV7-8 and TRBJ1-1): GAGVSQSPRYKVAKRGQDVALRCDPISGHVSLFWYQQALGQGPEFLTYFQNEAQLDKSGLPSDRFFAERPEGSVSTLKIQRTQQEDSAVYLCASSLGAWDVENTEAFFGQGTRLTVV.

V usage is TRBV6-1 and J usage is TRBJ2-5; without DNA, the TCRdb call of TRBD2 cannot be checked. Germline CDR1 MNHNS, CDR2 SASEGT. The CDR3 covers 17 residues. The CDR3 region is CASSEPPGLAGQETQYF.

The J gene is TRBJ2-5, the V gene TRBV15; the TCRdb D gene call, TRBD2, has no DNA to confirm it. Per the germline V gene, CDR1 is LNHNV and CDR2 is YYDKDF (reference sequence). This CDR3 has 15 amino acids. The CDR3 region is CATSRDRGGGETQYF.